These 22 T cell receptor beta chains share one sample of origin, sequenced in a study of blood T cells in healthy people across ages. Sample-barcoded 5' priming and a J-beta primer mix drove a second PCR of about 6 to 11 cycles. TCRdb called the 5' RACE reads again in MiXCR, with one record for every CDR3 protein. The profile covers 650,000 to 1,000,000 distinct CDR3 sequences, with about 42% appearing a single time and 15% to 20% taken by the ten largest. Sequencing used blood. The receptor set was obtained from a man at least 80 years old in good health.

The chain couples TRBV20-1 to TRBJ1-4; a weak D match, TRBD1 (5 bases). This CDR3 has 13 residues. Per the germline V gene, CDR1 is DFQATT and CDR2 is SNEGSKA (reference sequence). V was clipped by 5 bases and J by 6 bases, with 13 bases between them. The CDR3 sequence is CSALRQTDEKLFF. Written as DNA, the CDR3 is TGCAGTGCTCTGAGACAGACGGATGAAAAACTGTTTTTT.

This clonotype turned up a few times. CDR3 DNA sequence: TGCGCCAGCAGCTTTCTAGCGGGAGGACCCAGCTCTGGGGCCAACGTCCTGACTTTC. Translating it yields CASSFLAGGPSSGANVLTF. The V gene is TRBV5-1, the J gene TRBJ2-6, with 11 bases identical to TRBD2. J gave up 0 bases and V 2 bases, and 7 bases lay outside the gene matches. The CDR3 consists of 19 residues. The germline CDR1 and CDR2 sequences are SGHRS and YFSETQ.

This rearrangement joins TRBV29-1 to TRBJ2-7; D possibly uses TRBD1 or TRBD2 (5 bases each). The CDR3 is 12 residues long. Trimming removed 3 bases from V and 7 bases from J, with 13 bases in between. The germline gives CDR1 SQVTM, CDR2 ANQGSEA. As DNA, the CDR3 is TGCAGCGTTGACGCCGGGACCGAAGAGCAGTACTTC. Encoded protein: CSVDAGTEEQYF.

There are a few counts of this clonotype. The V call is TRBV12-3 or TRBV12-4, the J call TRBJ1-1, with D possibly matching TRBD1 (5 bases). This CDR3 comprises 16 residues. Trimming took 3 bases from V and 5 from J, leaving 19 bases between them. DNA of the CDR3: TGTGCCAGCAGTTTCCCGAGCGGGGCGAGGAGTACTGAAGCTTTCTTT. This codes for CASSFPSGARSTEAFF.

In this sample, this clonotype turned up once. CDR3 nucleotide sequence: TGTGCCAGCAGTGAACAGGGGGCGTCTGAAGCTTTCTTT. This codes for CASSEQGASEAFF. This chain connects TRBV6-4 to TRBJ1-1; TRBD1 matches 9 bases. With V trimmed by 3 bases and J by 6 bases, 2 bases remained unmatched. The V gene's germline CDR1 is MRHNA and CDR2 SNTAGT. The CDR3 is made up of 13 amino acids.

There are a few counts of this clonotype. A much bigger clone sits one base away, suggesting this may be a read error. The J gene is TRBJ2-3, the V gene TRBV7-9, with 10 nucleotides matching TRBD1. The V segment lost 5 bases and the J segment 5 bases; nucleotides outside the gene matches: 10. Germline CDR1 is SEHNR and CDR2 is FQNEAQ (reference sequence). The CDR3 is 16 residues long. The CDR3 region has the DNA TGTGCCAGCAGCCTGCAAGTGGGGACAGGGGTAGATACGCAGTATTTT. Translation: CASSLQVGTGVDTQYF.

For the CDR3, the DNA is TGTGCCAGCAGCTTAGTTCCTTCTTCCAGCGGGACAGATACGCAGTATTTT. Translation gives CASSLVPSSSGTDTQYF. This chain links TRBV7-9 with TRBJ2-3, with a tentative D call TRBD2 (6 bases). This CDR3 is built from 17 residues. The V gene's germline CDR1 is SEHNR and CDR2 FQNEAQ (reference sequence). Trimming removed 1 base at V and 3 bases at J, with 17 bases between.

This clonotype was seen more than once but under ten times. The chain uses TRBV10-2 and TRBJ1-2, with a tentative D call TRBD1 (5 bases). Germline V lookup: CDR1 WSHSY, CDR2 SAAADI. Trimming took off 2 bases at V and 2 bases at J, with 6 bases between the two ends. CDR3 length: 13 amino acids. The CDR3 loop is CASSERGNYGYTF. The CDR3 nucleotides are TGCGCCAGCAGTGAGAGGGGAAACTATGGCTACACCTTC.

The gene calls are TRBV7-2 and TRBJ2-6; tentative D call: TRBD2 (5 bases). The V and J ends lost 5 bases and 0 bases respectively, with 17 bases between them. Germline V gives CDR1 SGHTA, CDR2 FQGNSA. This CDR3 spans 18 amino acids. The CDR3 DNA is TGTACCAGCAGCCCCAGGACTGGAGACTCCTCTGGGGCCAACGTCCTGACTTTC. This encodes CTSSPRTGDSSGANVLTF. Full variable domain (missing parts from reference TRBV7-2 and TRBJ2-6): GAGVSQSPSNKVTEKGKDVELRCDPISGHTALYWYRQSLGQGLEFLIYFQGNSAPDKSGLPSDRFSAERTGGSVSTLTIQRTQQEDSAVYLCTSSPRTGDSSGANVLTFGAGSRLTVL.

J is TRBJ2-3 and V is TRBV9, with D unresolved. V shed 0 bases and J shed 5 bases, with 7 bases lying between them. CDR1 SGDLS and CDR2 YYNGEE come from the germline V gene. CDR3 length: 13 amino acids. CDR3 protein: CASSVGRLDTQYF. CDR3 nucleotide sequence: TGTGCCAGCAGCGTAGGCCGCCTAGATACGCAGTATTTT.

V gene TRBV4-2 combines with J gene TRBJ1-2; D uncertain. From germline, CDR1 is LGHNA and CDR2 YNFKEQ. Trimming removed 1 base from V and 7 bases from J, with 13 bases in between. This CDR3 has 14 residues. The CDR3 loop is CASSQGMTRSGYTF. The CDR3 DNA follows: TGTGCCAGCAGCCAAGGGATGACCCGGAGTGGCTACACCTTC.

This clonotype was picked up a small number of times. This may come from a read error, since a much larger clone is one base off. This chain uses TRBV7-2 with TRBJ2-1; the match to TRBD2 covers 8 bases. Gene TRBJ2-7 matches the end of the DNA better, so the J call may be wrong. Germline CDR1 reads SGHTA; CDR2 reads FQGNSA. This CDR3 is 14 amino acids long. The CDR3, as DNA: TGTGCCAGCAGCCGCGGACTAGCCTACAATGAGCAGTACTTC. The encoded protein is CASSRGLAYNEQYF.

The chain links TRBV27 to TRBJ2-7, with 8 bases that match TRBD2. The CDR3 loop spans 16 amino acids. CDR1 is MNHEY and CDR2 is SMNVEV in the germline V gene (reference sequence). The V gene end was trimmed by 7 bases and the J gene end by 0 bases; junction bases not matched to a gene: 11. CDR3 DNA: TGTGCCAGCACCCGGATTTTCGCGGGAGGCTCCTACGAGCAGTACTTC. Amino acids: CASTRIFAGGSYEQYF.

This clonotype has only a few counts. A single base separates this from a much larger clone, so it may be a read error. This rearrangement joins TRBV7-9 to TRBJ2-5; 7 positions match TRBD2. The CDR3 is made up of 15 amino acids. CDR1 and CDR2 from the germline V gene are SEHNR and FQNEAQ (reference sequence). V lost 3 bases and J lost 11; bases outside the gene matches: 15. The CDR3 DNA is TGTGCCAGCAGCTTGGTGACCGGGACTATCAATGAGCAGTACTTC. Translated: CASSLVTGTINEQYF.

Only one count was recorded for this clonotype. The rearrangement joins TRBV27 to TRBJ1-2; D is possibly TRBD1 (5 bases). Germline V gives CDR1 MNHEY, CDR2 SMNVEV (reference sequence). V lost 5 bases, J lost 7 bases, and 23 bases lay in between. This CDR3 region has 16 residues. CDR3 loop: CASSPKGPHRSGGYTF. The CDR3 DNA follows: TGTGCCAGCAGTCCGAAGGGCCCACACAGGAGTGGTGGCTACACCTTC.

J is TRBJ2-1 and V is TRBV7-2, with TRBD2 matching over 8 bases. J gave up 1 base and V 8 bases, and 7 bases lay outside the gene matches. Germline lookup yields CDR1 SGHTA and CDR2 FQGNSA. The CDR3 is 15 amino acids. The CDR3 bases are TGTGCCAGCGGGTCTCGACTAGCGTCCTACAATGAGCAGTTCTTC. It is translated as CASGSRLASYNEQFF.

This clonotype has a count of ten or more. The chain recombines TRBV12-3 or TRBV12-4 with TRBJ2-6; maybe TRBD2 (5 bases). V was trimmed by 9 bases and J by 0 bases, leaving 18 bases between them. The CDR3 consists of 17 residues. CDR3 sequence: CARHQLDAYSGANVLTF. The CDR3 DNA follows: TGTGCCAGACACCAACTAGACGCCTACTCTGGGGCCAACGTCCTGACTTTC.

This clonotype was recorded a few times. The V and J genes are TRBV28 and TRBJ2-7; D uncertain. V was pared by 7 bases and J by 6 bases, with 13 bases between. The CDR3 sequence is 12 residues long. Per the germline V gene, CDR1 is MDHEN and CDR2 is SYDVKM. The CDR3 spells CASTSDLGEQYF. The CDR3 DNA is TGTGCCAGCACCTCAGATCTGGGCGAGCAGTACTTC. The full variable domain, in which reference TRBV28 and TRBJ2-7 provide the parts outside the CDR3, is DVKVTQSSRYLVKRTGEKVFLECVQDMDHENMFWYRQDPGLGLRLIYFSYDVKMKEKGDIPEGYSVSREKKERFSLILESASTNQTSMYLCASTSDLGEQYFGPGTRLTVT.

The CDR3 DNA sequence: TGCAGTGCTGGACAGGGGGCGGGTGAGACCCAGTACTTC. This codes for CSAGQGAGETQYF. The rearrangement joins TRBV20-1 to TRBJ2-7, with 11 bases fitting TRBD1. Judging by the DNA end, TRBJ2-5 fits better; the J call may be wrong. The germline V gene encodes CDR1 DFQATT and CDR2 SNEGSKA (reference sequence). The CDR3 totals 13 residues.

This sequence joins TRBV2 and TRBJ1-4; D possibly corresponds to TRBD1 (6 bases). The germline V gene has CDR1 SNHLY and CDR2 FYNNEI. The CDR3 length is 12 residues. The V gene lost 11 bases and the J gene lost 3 bases, with 10 bases spanning the gap. The CDR3 DNA reads TGTGCCTCGGGACACCCTAATGAAAAACTGTTTTTT. Its translation: CASGHPNEKLFF.

The V call is TRBV29-1, the J call TRBJ2-1, with D maybe TRBD1 (6 bases). Between the trimmed V and J ends, which lost 7 bases and 8 bases, there was a span of 21 bases. CDR1 SQVTM and CDR2 ANQGSEA come from the germline V gene. The CDR3 covers 14 residues. CDR3 nucleotide sequence: TGCAGCGCAAAAACCCTCAGGGGTGGGCATGAGCAGTTCTTC. Translating it yields CSAKTLRGGHEQFF.

V usage is TRBV7-3 and J usage is TRBJ2-7; weak D call: TRBD1 (6 bases). V was trimmed by 7 bases and J by 2 bases, leaving 12 bases between them. This CDR3 has 13 amino acids. Germline loops: CDR1 SGHTA, CDR2 FQGTGA. CDR3 coding DNA: TGTGCCAGCACCCCGACAGGAACCTACGAGCAGTACTTC. Its translation is CASTPTGTYEQYF.